This TCR beta chain was identified during a study of cytomegalovirus exposure and HLA in healthy donors. As for this clone: The antigen is not known.

A multiplex PCR was run with 60 Vbeta primers and 13 Jbeta primers. Method: immunoSEQ multiplex PCR; TCRdb's copy keeps in-frame clones and lacks some. The sample holds fewer than 85,000 clones, more than 75% seen once. General study points: Information on immune exposure was restricted to one variable (CMV serostatus). A later analysis found common viral pathogens apparently linked to several of the most significant clusters. Prediction of most subjects' HLA-A and HLA-B alleles by TCR beta sequences was reportedly accurate.

Healthy people donating bone marrow made up the donors. J gave up 6 bases and V 7 bases, and 8 bases lay outside the gene matches. This CDR3 is 15 amino acids long. Germline values: CDR1 SGHTA, CDR2 FQGNSA. The source of this sequence is a man in his forties or fifties in good health and CMV-seronegative. The chain uses TRBV7-2 and TRBJ2-1; the match to TRBD1 covers 11 bases. Sequenced: PBMCs. The CDR3 loop reads CASTPRDRGINEQFF. The CDR3 DNA reads TGTGCCAGCACACCTCGGGACAGGGGGATCAATGAGCAGTTCTTC.